The rows below give T cell receptor beta chains drawn from one sample of a study of T cell changes during pregnancy in multiple sclerosis. The data were produced by immunoSEQ multiplex PCR, yet TCRdb's version contains in-frame clones alone and is incomplete. The profile shows around 50,000 clones, around 90% of them singletons. This sample comprised CD4+ T cells from peripheral blood mononuclear cells, obtained in the third trimester of pregnancy. The source is a female donor with multiple sclerosis, enrolled in a pregnancy study. The CDR3 runs from the conserved cysteine through the conserved F or W.

j_call v_call cdr3_aa
TRBJ1-2 TRBV12-5 CASGLRGGTHYGYTF
TRBJ1-2 TRBV5-7 CASSRSSGCGVGGYTF
TRBJ2-3 TRBV25-1 CASSESGTDTQYF
TRBJ2-3 TRBV15 CATSRPEVRGDTDTQYF
TRBJ1-2 TRBV6-5 CASTPRRDYGYTF
TRBJ1-1 TRBV5-4 CASSFRGTEAFF
TRBJ2-1 TRBV5-6 CASGGSGNEQFF
TRBJ2-1 TRBV5-4 CASSSIAGSNEQFF
TRBJ1-2 TRBV20-1 CSARGSYGYTF
TRBJ2-7 TRBV5-4 CASSLDSTYEQYF
TRBJ1-1 TRBV27 CATNGVVDTEAFF
TRBJ1-2 TRBV19 CASSIPDRGYGYTF
TRBJ2-7 TRBV6-6 CASRGTGENEQYF
TRBJ2-3 TRBV11-2 CASSPGGLAGLSTDTQYF
TRBJ2-3 TRBV15 CATSRSLAGGITDTQYF
TRBJ1-5 TRBV29-1 CSVDLGTGNQPQHF
TRBJ2-4 TRBV18 CASSPGAQGNIQYF
TRBJ1-6 TRBV5-4 CASRNNNSPLHF
TRBJ2-3 TRBV19 CASRQAGGADTQYF
TRBJ1-1 TRBV2 CASSQDRNTEAFF
TRBJ1-2 TRBV30 CAWSVASRGYTF
TRBJ2-2 TRBV10-3 CAIRRQEFTGELFF
TRBJ2-1 TRBV5-1 CASSRERTGVHEQFF
TRBJ2-7 TRBV27 CASSLSRQGLYEQYF
TRBJ1-2 TRBV30 CAWRALRGYTF
TRBJ2-7 TRBV7-9 CASSLSGLSYEQYF
TRBJ2-1 TRBV5-6 CASSLRGGRNEQFF
TRBJ2-2 TRBV14 CASSQGPLVGWLFF
TRBJ1-5 TRBV6-1 CASNPGVGQPQHF
TRBJ2-5 TRBV16 CASSLTSGAQETQYF
TRBJ2-7 TRBV5-4 CASSYPGTARVGQYF
TRBJ2-3 TRBV10-2 CASSESAGGTDTQYF
TRBJ1-6 TRBV4-1 CASSRQDSPSYNSPLHF
TRBJ1-5 TRBV6-6 CASIMTDSNQPQHF
TRBJ2-7 TRBV2 CASRETGTGEQYF
TRBJ2-1 TRBV15 CATSRYNEQFF
TRBJ2-7 TRBV30 CACTNGRVFSDRRGITYEQYF
TRBJ2-2 TRBV6-6 CASTVAGGVAGELFF
TRBJ1-5 TRBV6-1 CASSPQGQQPQHF